These 15 T cell receptor beta chains were all obtained from the same sample, sequenced in a study of cytomegalovirus exposure and HLA in healthy donors. Primers included in the PCR were 60 Vbeta and 13 Jbeta primers. TCRdb's copy holds only in-frame clones and misses some; the assay was immunoSEQ multiplex PCR. The sample gives roughly 180,000 clones, 80% of which show up once; about 1.3% is in the top ten. Sequenced: PBMCs. The receptors shown here come from a man aged 25-45 years in good health and CMV-seronegative.

The chain employs TRBV28 and TRBJ1-5; D is ambiguous. V shed 7 bases and J shed 4 bases, with 20 bases lying between them. The CDR3 extends over 16 amino acids. CDR1 and CDR2 from the germline V gene are MDHEN and SYDVKM. The CDR3 sequence: CASTLAGQVWNQPQHF. CDR3 in DNA: TGTGCCAGCACCCTCGCTGGGCAGGTTTGGAATCAGCCCCAGCATTTT.

The chain employs TRBV15 and TRBJ2-6; TRBD1 aligns across 12 bases. Germline values: CDR1 LNHNV, CDR2 YYDKDF (reference sequence). The V segment lost 2 bases and the J segment 4 bases; nucleotides outside the gene matches: 9. CDR3 length equals 19 residues. CDR3 sequence reads: CATSRRGGTGGSGANVLTF. The CDR3 region has the DNA TGTGCCACCAGCAGAAGAGGTGGGACAGGGGGCTCCGGGGCCAACGTCCTGACTTTC.

The V gene is TRBV30, the J gene TRBJ1-5, with 8 bases lining up with TRBD1. The CDR3 runs to 15 residues. CDR1 and CDR2 (germline): GTSNPN, SVGIG (reference sequence). V gave up 2 bases and J gave up 1 base; unmatched junction bases: 4. Written as DNA, the CDR3 is TGTGCCTGGAGTTGGACAGGGTTGAGCAATCAGCCCCAGCATTTT. It yields the protein CAWSWTGLSNQPQHF.

This chain joins TRBV18 and TRBJ2-7, with D maybe TRBD1 (5 bases). The CDR3 extends over 13 amino acids. The V and J ends lost 1 base and 6 bases respectively, with 10 bases between them. In germline, CDR1 is KGHSH, CDR2 LQKENI. The chain's CDR3 is CASSPRQRGEQYF. In DNA form, the CDR3 reads TGTGCCAGCTCACCACGACAGCGAGGCGAGCAGTACTTC.

The V gene is TRBV5-6, the J gene TRBJ2-3; weak D call: TRBD1 (7 bases). There are 15 residues in the CDR3. The V and J ends lost 0 bases and 2 bases respectively, with 10 bases between them. Looked up from germline, CDR1 is SGHDT and CDR2 is YYEEEE. CDR3 nucleotide sequence: TGTGCCAGCAGCTTGGCAGGGGGGCCCACAGATACGCAGTATTTT. Its protein product is CASSLAGGPTDTQYF.

V is TRBV7-3 and J is TRBJ2-1, with D possibly TRBD2 on 6 matching bases. Trimming stripped 6 bases from V and 7 bases from J, with 7 bases between. CDR3 length: 11 amino acids. The V gene's germline CDR1 is SGHTA and CDR2 FQGTGA. The CDR3 nucleotides are TGTGCCAGCAGGGAGGGAAATGAGCAGTTCTTC. The encoded protein is CASREGNEQFF. Filled out from reference TRBV7-3 and TRBJ2-1, the complete variable domain reads GAGVSQTPSNKVTEKGKYVELRCDPISGHTALYWYRQSLGQGPEFLIYFQGTGAADDSGLPNDRFFAVRPEGSVSTLKIQRTERGDSAVYLCASREGNEQFFGPGTRLTVL.

This clone was counted only a few times. V is TRBV10-3 and J is TRBJ2-5; 10 bases map to TRBD1. The V segment lost 6 bases and the J segment 2 bases; nucleotides outside the gene matches: 9. Germline lookup yields CDR1 ENHRY and CDR2 SYGVKD. This CDR3 has 16 residues. The CDR3: CAISQIWTGGQETQYF. For the CDR3, the DNA is TGTGCCATCAGCCAAATTTGGACAGGGGGACAAGAGACCCAGTACTTC.

The V call is TRBV30, the J call TRBJ1-4; a weak D match, TRBD1 (6 bases). The CDR3 runs 14 residues. Deletions cut 0 bases from V and 10 bases from J, with 15 bases between. CDR1 is GTSNPN and CDR2 is SVGIG in the germline V gene (reference sequence). In DNA form, the CDR3 reads TGTGCCTGGAGTGTCTCAGGGGCGAGTCGAAAACTGTTTTTT. It yields the protein CAWSVSGASRKLFF.

Remarks on this clone: At one boundary the junction diverges from the germline segment, which might be a read error. V and J are TRBV7-9 and TRBJ2-7; D remains unclear. Germline loops: CDR1 SEHNR, CDR2 FQNEAQ (reference sequence). The CDR3 has 14 amino acids. In DNA, the CDR3 is TGTTCCAGCAGCTTAGGCGCGGTCTCCTACGAGCAGTACTTC. It encodes CSSSLGAVSYEQYF.

The chain links TRBV19 to TRBJ2-3, with TRBD2 matching over 10 bases. Unmatched junction bases numbered 5, after V lost 2 bases and J lost 0 bases. This CDR3 contains 17 residues. The germline V gene encodes CDR1 LNHDA and CDR2 SQIVND (reference sequence). CDR3 amino acids: CASSISSGSRSTDTQYF. In nucleotides, the CDR3 is TGTGCCAGTAGTATATCTAGCGGGAGCCGAAGCACAGATACGCAGTATTTT. The entire variable domain, with the rest obtained from reference TRBV19 and TRBJ2-3, is as follows: DGGITQSPKYLFRKEGQNVTLSCEQNLNHDAMYWYRQDPGQGLRLIYYSQIVNDFQKGDIAEGYSVSREKKESFPLTVTSAQKNPTAFYLCASSISSGSRSTDTQYFGPGTRLTVL.

The V and J genes are TRBV30 and TRBJ2-5; 7 bases are a match to TRBD1. CDR1 GTSNPN and CDR2 SVGIG come from the germline V gene (reference sequence). The CDR3 loop spans 14 amino acids. V trimming: 4 bases; J trimming: 4 bases; junction bases outside the gene matches: 9. CDR3 amino acids: CAWKPGQLLETQYF. The CDR3 nucleotides read TGTGCCTGGAAACCGGGACAGCTGCTAGAGACCCAGTACTTC.

This chain joins TRBV7-2 and TRBJ1-2; TRBD1 matches at 7 bases. After removal of 5 bases from V and 8 bases from J, the junction contained 8 bases not matched to a gene. The CDR3 has 13 residues. Germline V gene sequence: CDR1 SGHTA, CDR2 FQGNSA. CDR3 loop: CASSATGVLGYTF. Here the CDR3 DNA reads TGTGCCAGCAGCGCTACAGGGGTGTTGGGCTACACCTTC.

This clone was seen more than once but under ten times. The J gene is TRBJ2-3, the V gene TRBV5-1; 7 bases agree with TRBD2. The CDR3 consists of 13 residues. Germline V gives CDR1 SGHRS, CDR2 YFSETQ. Trimming cost V 4 bases and J 3 bases; bases outside gene matches: 2. The CDR3 sequence: CASSAGVTDTQYF. In DNA, the CDR3 is TGCGCCAGCAGCGCGGGGGTAACAGATACGCAGTATTTT.

This clone has just a few counts. The CDR3 nucleotides are TGTGCCAGCAGCTCCGGGTTATATGGCTACACCTTC. As protein: CASSSGLYGYTF. The V and J genes are TRBV7-9 and TRBJ1-2; the D is unclear. Trimming shortened V by 4 bases and J by 5 bases, and 8 bases separated the two germline ends. Germline V gene data show CDR1 as SEHNR and CDR2 as FQNEAQ (reference sequence). This CDR3 is 12 amino acids long.

The V and J genes are TRBV27 and TRBJ2-6; TRBD1 matches 7 bases. The CDR3 consists of 16 residues. Losses at the gene ends were 8 bases for V and 3 bases for J; bases not matched to a gene: 10. CDR1 MNHEY and CDR2 SMNVEV come from the germline V gene (reference sequence). Written as DNA, the CDR3 is TGTGCCAGCTCGTATCCAGGGACAGATGGGGCCAACGTCCTGACTTTC. Amino acids: CASSYPGTDGANVLTF.